This entry lists 32 T cell receptor beta chains sequenced from one sample in a study of CD8+CD57+ T cells in acquired aplastic anemia. Genomic DNA, serving as template, underwent TCR beta VDJ and CDR3 profiling. One entry per CDR3 protein results from TCRdb running MiXCR on the reads. There are some 210,000 distinct CDR3 sequences in the sample; roughly 57% occur only once, and 25% to 30% lies in the top ten. Material for sequencing was sorted CD4+, CD8+, or CD8+CD57+ T cells (not recorded which) from PBMCs. The receptors were sampled from a human donor in good health.

The chain joins TRBV2 to TRBJ2-5, with 11 bases aligning to TRBD2. V dropped 10 bases and J dropped 2; count of bases not matched to a gene: 9. The CDR3 extends over 15 amino acids. Germline values: CDR1 SNHLY, CDR2 FYNNEI. The CDR3 sequence: CAILGVAGGQETQYF. CDR3 in DNA: TGTGCCATCCTGGGGGTAGCGGGAGGGCAAGAGACCCAGTACTTC.

This chain uses TRBV5-5 with TRBJ2-5; TRBD1 agrees at 11 bases. The V gene's germline CDR1 is SGHKS and CDR2 YYEKEE (reference sequence). V dropped 5 bases and J dropped 3; count of bases not matched to a gene: 6. CDR3 length: 15 amino acids. The chain's CDR3 is CASSPGTGGEETQYF. The CDR3 DNA sequence: TGTGCCAGCAGTCCCGGGACAGGGGGAGAAGAGACCCAGTACTTC.

This clonotype was seen at least ten times. The rearrangement links TRBV2 to TRBJ1-4; D is unclear. Trimming took off 5 bases at V and 8 bases at J, with 15 bases between the two ends. Germline CDR1 is SNHLY and CDR2 is FYNNEI. The CDR3 spans 14 residues. CDR3 in DNA: TGTGCCAGCAGTTTCGAGGACGTTTTCGAAAAACTGTTTTTT. Its translation is CASSFEDVFEKLFF.

J is TRBJ1-1 and V is TRBV30, with a weak D call TRBD1 (6 bases). CDR3 length equals 12 residues. Germline V gives CDR1 GTSNPN, CDR2 SVGIG (reference sequence). Trimming stripped 5 bases from V and 7 bases from J, with 14 bases between. The CDR3 spells CAWAGEWGEAFF. The CDR3 DNA sequence: TGTGCCTGGGCAGGGGAGTGGGGTGAAGCTTTCTTT.

This clonotype came up many times. The V gene is TRBV2, the J gene TRBJ2-2; D might be TRBD1 (5 bases). Germline CDR1 SNHLY, CDR2 FYNNEI. CDR3 length: 14 residues. The V end lost 4 bases, the J end lost 8 bases, and 14 bases lay between the germline ends. The CDR3 nucleotides read TGTGCCAGCAGTGCCCCGGACACCGTTGGGGAGCTGTTTTTT. Its protein is CASSAPDTVGELFF.

The chain recombines TRBV29-1 with TRBJ2-1; D is possibly TRBD1 (6 bases). Looked up from germline, CDR1 is SQVTM and CDR2 is ANQGSEA. The ends were cut back, 8 bases at V and 4 bases at J, with 18 bases in the middle. This CDR3 is built from 14 residues. CDR3 residues: CSSEFADRYNEQFF. The CDR3 nucleotides read TGCAGCAGTGAATTCGCAGACAGGTACAATGAGCAGTTCTTC.

The gene calls are TRBV20-1 and TRBJ2-7, with D possibly matching TRBD2 (6 bases). This CDR3 spans 16 amino acids. Germline assignment: CDR1 DFQATT and CDR2 SNEGSKA (reference sequence). V dropped 0 bases and J dropped 3 bases, with 18 bases sitting between them. As DNA, the CDR3 is TGCAGTGCTAGAGATCTTGTTGGAGGGCCGGTCTACGAGCAGTACTTC. Translation gives CSARDLVGGPVYEQYF.

The chain links TRBV9 to TRBJ1-5, with a possible D match to TRBD1 (5 bases). V was shortened by 1 base and J by 7 bases, with 12 bases between the two germline ends. Germline CDR1 reads SGDLS; CDR2 reads YYNGEE. The CDR3 has 14 amino acids. CDR3 sequence (DNA): TGTGCCAGCAGCGTATTGGACACGGAGCAGCCCCAGCATTTT. Its translation is CASSVLDTEQPQHF.

This rearrangement joins TRBV15 to TRBJ1-4; 9 bases align to TRBD1. This CDR3 contains 16 residues. CDR1 and CDR2 (germline): LNHNV, YYDKDF (reference sequence). The V and J ends lost 5 bases and 5 bases, in that order; junction bases with no gene match: 9. CDR3 residues: CATSVSSGTGNEKLFF. The CDR3 DNA is TGTGCCACCAGCGTAAGTTCCGGGACAGGGAATGAAAAACTGTTTTTT. Full variable domain (missing parts from reference TRBV15 and TRBJ1-4): DAMVIQNPRYQVTQFGKPVTLSCSQTLNHNVMYWYQQKSSQAPKLLFHYYDKDFNNEADTPDNFQSRRPNTSFCFLDIRSPGLGDTAMYLCATSVSSGTGNEKLFFGSGTQLSVL.

The J gene is TRBJ2-7, the V gene TRBV20-1, with 9 bases aligning to TRBD2. The CDR3 extends over 15 amino acids. CDR1 is DFQATT and CDR2 is SNEGSKA in the germline V gene (reference sequence). V shed 6 bases and J 0 bases; nucleotides not matched to a gene: 9. The CDR3: CSASAGGGSSYEQYF. The CDR3 nucleotides read TGCAGTGCCTCAGCGGGGGGAGGGAGCTCCTACGAGCAGTACTTC.

The gene calls are TRBV5-1 and TRBJ2-1; D call uncertain. The CDR3 covers 15 residues. Germline CDR1 is SGHRS and CDR2 is YFSETQ. The V end lost 4 bases, the J end lost 5 bases, and 16 bases lay between the germline ends. The CDR3 coding sequence is TGCGCCAGCAGCCGCGTCCCCGCAAATCACAATGAGCAGTTCTTC. It is translated as CASSRVPANHNEQFF.

V gene TRBV7-9 combines with J gene TRBJ2-5, with D hard to call. V lost 4 bases, J lost 5 bases, and 8 bases lay in between. CDR1 and CDR2 from the germline V gene are SEHNR and FQNEAQ (reference sequence). CDR3 size: 12 residues. The chain's CDR3 is CASSSTDETQYF. The CDR3 DNA is TGTGCCAGCAGCTCAACGGATGAGACCCAGTACTTC.

This clonotype showed up just a few times. J is TRBJ1-5 and V is TRBV6-2 or TRBV6-3, with D uncertain. Between the trimmed V and J ends, which lost 6 bases and 6 bases, there was a span of 18 bases. The V gene's germline CDR1 is MNHEY and CDR2 SVGEGT. CDR3 length equals 15 residues. DNA for the CDR3: TGTGCCAGCAGACCAGCCGAAACGGCGGGTCAGCCCCAGCATTTT. Translated: CASRPAETAGQPQHF.

The chain carries TRBV20-1 and TRBJ2-7; 9 bases align to TRBD1. V shed 2 bases, J shed 5 bases, and the junction held 10 bases outside the gene matches. This CDR3 spans 15 amino acids. Germline V gene data show CDR1 as DFQATT and CDR2 as SNEGSKA (reference sequence). The CDR3 coding sequence is TGCAGTGCTAGACTTACCGGGACAGGGAGCCACGAGCAGTACTTC. The encoded protein is CSARLTGTGSHEQYF.

This chain uses TRBV12-3 or TRBV12-4 with TRBJ1-1, with a tentative D call TRBD1 (5 bases). Trimming pared 3 bases from V and 6 bases from J, leaving 14 bases between. The CDR3 covers 14 residues. Written as DNA, the CDR3 is TGTGCCAGCAGTTTTGGGGGGACGGTTTCTGAAGCTTTCTTT. This codes for CASSFGGTVSEAFF.

The genes are TRBV10-2 and TRBJ2-7, with D possibly TRBD1 on 6 matching bases. The V end was cut by 0 bases, the J end by 2 bases, with 11 bases between. Per germline, CDR1 WSHSY and CDR2 SAAADI. CDR3 size: 15 residues. In nucleotides, the CDR3 is TGCGCCAGCAGTGAGTCCCACAGGGCAGCCTACGAGCAGTACTTC. As protein: CASSESHRAAYEQYF.

J is TRBJ1-5 and V is TRBV20-1; D is perhaps TRBD1 (6 bases). CDR1 DFQATT and CDR2 SNEGSKA come from the germline V gene (reference sequence). CDR3 length: 16 amino acids. V shed 1 base and J shed 3 bases, with 16 bases lying between them. The DNA for the CDR3 is TGCAGTGCTAGAGGGGGGACGTCGGGGGCCAATCAGCCCCAGCATTTT. Amino acid sequence: CSARGGTSGANQPQHF.

As regards this clonotype: A single base separates this from a much larger clone, so it may be a read error. As the CDR3 is not closed by the conserved phenylalanine or tryptophan, this likely results from a read error. J is TRBJ1-5 and V is TRBV7-9, with D perhaps TRBD1 (5 bases). The V and J ends lost 5 bases and 3 bases respectively, with 11 bases between them. The CDR3 spans 14 residues. Germline-derived CDR1 and CDR2 are SEHNR and FQNEAQ (reference sequence). In nucleotides, the CDR3 is TGTGCCAGCAGCCTGACGGGACTCAATCAGCCCCAGCATTCT. Translating it yields CASSLTGLNQPQHS.

This clonotype was counted many times. V gene TRBV19 combines with J gene TRBJ2-3; no clear D. This CDR3 contains 14 residues. The germline CDR1 and CDR2 sequences are LNHDA and SQIVND (reference sequence). Trimming took off 3 bases at V and 5 bases at J, with 12 bases between the two ends. The CDR3 sequence is CASSIRPDRDTQYF. The CDR3 nucleotides are TGTGCCAGTAGTATCCGTCCCGACCGAGATACGCAGTATTTT.

This clonotype is a singleton in its sample. The chain combines TRBV19 with TRBJ1-2; a weak D match, TRBD1 (5 bases). Trimming removed 7 bases from V and 4 bases from J, with 16 bases in between. The germline V gene encodes CDR1 LNHDA and CDR2 SQIVND (reference sequence). The CDR3 totals 14 residues. The CDR3 protein is CASMRGEPPYGYTF. CDR3 bases: TGTGCCAGTATGAGGGGCGAACCTCCCTATGGCTACACCTTC.

Remarks on this clonotype: This may be a read error: a much more frequent sequence differs by one nucleotide. This chain links TRBV11-2 with TRBJ2-2; 8 bases align to TRBD2. The CDR3 is 15 amino acids. Germline CDR1 is SGHAT and CDR2 is FQNNGV. The CDR3 loop reads CTSSLGAAGAGELFF. CDR3 DNA sequence: TGTACCAGCAGCTTGGGGGCAGCGGGAGCCGGGGAGCTGTTTTTT.

A few counts support this clonotype. The chain recombines TRBV20-1 with TRBJ2-7; possible D gene TRBD2, 6 bases. Trimming stripped 6 bases from V and 5 bases from J, with 17 bases between. There are 13 residues in the CDR3. Germline V gene sequence: CDR1 DFQATT, CDR2 SNEGSKA (reference sequence). Here the CDR3 reads CSATRGGGDEQYF. Here the CDR3 DNA reads TGCAGTGCCACTCGGGGAGGTGGCGACGAGCAGTACTTC.

This clonotype appeared a few times. The chain recombines TRBV27 with TRBJ1-5; D is undetermined. CDR1 is MNHEY, CDR2 SMNVEV, per germline (reference sequence). Trimming removed 4 bases from V and 3 bases from J, with 13 bases in between. There are 15 residues in the CDR3. The chain's CDR3 is CASSSFLGANQPQHF. For the CDR3, the DNA is TGTGCCAGCAGTTCCTTCCTGGGAGCCAATCAGCCCCAGCATTTT.

The gene calls are TRBV7-3 and TRBJ1-1; 8 nucleotides line up with TRBD1. V lost 0 bases, J lost 1 base, and 4 bases stayed unmatched. Germline V gives CDR1 SGHTA, CDR2 FQGTGA. The CDR3 is made up of 16 amino acids. CDR3 residues: CASSLTARGPNTEAFF. CDR3 coding DNA: TGTGCCAGCAGCTTAACCGCCAGGGGGCCGAACACTGAAGCTTTCTTT.

The gene calls are TRBV19 and TRBJ2-1; 11 bases are a match to TRBD1. This CDR3 has 15 amino acids. The junction had 13 bases not matched to a gene; V was cut back by 9 bases and J by 9 bases. Germline V CDR1 and CDR2: LNHDA, SQIVND (reference sequence). The CDR3 nucleotides read TGTGCCAGCCGCCCCCGGGGACAGGGGGGAATTGAGCAGTTCTTC. Protein sequence: CASRPRGQGGIEQFF.

The CDR3 coding sequence is TGTGCCAGCAGTGCTACAGGGAGTGGGTATGGCTACACCTTC. Its translation is CASSATGSGYGYTF. The chain joins TRBV12-3 or TRBV12-4 to TRBJ1-2; tentatively, D is TRBD1 (6 bases). The CDR3 extends over 14 amino acids. V dropped 5 bases and J dropped 5 bases, with 15 bases sitting between them.

This chain links TRBV14 with TRBJ2-7; 8 bases match TRBD1. This CDR3 has 14 amino acids. Germline-derived CDR1 and CDR2 are SGHDN and FVKESK. Trimming cost V 5 bases and J 2 bases; bases outside gene matches: 5. In nucleotides, the CDR3 is TGTGCCAGCAGCGACACAGGGGGAACCTACGAGCAGTACTTC. It translates to CASSDTGGTYEQYF.

This chain connects TRBV10-3 to TRBJ2-5, with unresolved D. From germline, CDR1 is ENHRY and CDR2 SYGVKD. V was pared by 10 bases and J by 3 bases, with 12 bases between. This CDR3 has 12 amino acids. The CDR3 loop reads CATRKSEETQYF. The CDR3 nucleotides are TGTGCCACGCGAAAGTCCGAAGAGACCCAGTACTTC.

This CDR3 reads CSAEGTDRSTDTQYF. The CDR3 nucleotides read TGCAGCGCCGAGGGGACAGATCGTAGCACAGATACGCAGTATTTT. This chain joins TRBV29-1 and TRBJ2-3; 7 bases are shared with TRBD1. The CDR3 is 15 amino acids. The V gene end was trimmed by 7 bases and the J gene end by 0 bases; junction bases not matched to a gene: 10. Germline V lookup: CDR1 SQVTM, CDR2 ANQGSEA.

This clonotype was observed many times. The V and J genes are TRBV7-9 and TRBJ1-2; 10 nucleotides align to TRBD1. Germline lookup yields CDR1 SEHNR and CDR2 FQNEAQ (reference sequence). The CDR3 spans 18 residues. V was pared by 5 bases and J by 0 bases, with 12 bases of the junction left unmatched. The CDR3 region is CASSPPPGQGFTNYGYTF. The DNA for the CDR3 is TGTGCCAGCAGCCCCCCGCCGGGACAGGGGTTCACTAACTATGGCTACACCTTC. The full variable domain, its missing parts supplied by reference TRBV7-9 and TRBJ1-2, is DTGVSQNPRHKITKRGQNVTFRCDPISEHNRLYWYRQTLGQGPEFLTYFQNEAQLEKSRLLSDRFSAERPKGSFSTLEIQRTEQGDSAMYLCASSPPPGQGFTNYGYTFGSGTRLTVV.

Only a few counts were recorded for this clonotype. The junction shows a germline mismatch at one end, possibly a read error. This chain links TRBV24-1 with TRBJ2-5, with unresolved D. From germline, CDR1 is KGHDR and CDR2 SFDVKD. The CDR3 is made up of 13 amino acids. The CDR3, as DNA: TGTGCCACCAGTCAGACCTACCAGGAGACCCAGTACTTC. The encoded protein is CATSQTYQETQYF.

This clonotype showed up just a few times. This chain connects TRBV7-9 to TRBJ2-5, with TRBD2 matching 8 bases. CDR1 SEHNR and CDR2 FQNEAQ come from the germline V gene (reference sequence). The CDR3 is 15 amino acids. V lost 5 bases and J lost 3; bases outside the gene matches: 8. CDR3 sequence reads: CASSITSGFEETQYF. Here the CDR3 DNA reads TGTGCCAGCAGCATTACTAGCGGCTTTGAAGAGACCCAGTACTTC.